What follows is one T cell receptor (beta chain) and its context. This sample is drawn from a study of CD4 and CD8 cells across lung adenocarcinoma regions. MiXCR, applied by TCRdb to the PCR reads, yields one record per CDR3 protein. Of under 25,000 distinct CDR3 sequences in the sample, around half are singletons; the top ten hold 25% to 30%. Donors had localized lung adenocarcinoma, a non-small cell lung cancer. Trimming at V came to 3 bases and at J to 7 bases, leaving 8 bases not matched to a gene. This CDR3 spans 14 amino acids. CDR1 is SGHTA, CDR2 FQGNSA, per germline. Sequencing was done on a sample of CD8+ T cells from the center of a lung tumor. The genes are TRBV7-2 and TRBJ2-5; 7 bases match TRBD2. This receptor was identified in a female donor with lung adenocarcinoma. The CD4 and CD8 labels of this study may be unreliable. CDR3: CASSLGGSAGTQYF. DNA of the CDR3: TGTGCCAGCAGCTTGGGCGGGAGTGCGGGGACCCAGTACTTC.